Presented here are 27 T cell receptor beta chains from one specimen sequenced in a study of blood T cell repertoires in COVID-19. The protocol was immunoSEQ multiplex PCR, while the TCRdb copy is restricted to in-frame clones and leaves out a portion. The sample comprises a few hundred thousand clones, roughly nine tenths of which are singletons, and about 2% rests with the top ten. Sequenced input: peripheral blood. The receptors shown here come from a woman younger than 45 with COVID-19, enrolled during active disease.

This clone turned up a few times. V gene TRBV7-9 combines with J gene TRBJ2-7; D is unresolved. Per germline, CDR1 SEHNR and CDR2 FQNEAQ (reference sequence). V dropped 1 base and J dropped 5 bases, with 6 bases sitting between them. The CDR3 has 12 amino acids. The CDR3: CASSLELDEQYF. In DNA form, the CDR3 reads TGTGCCAGCAGCTTAGAACTCGACGAGCAGTACTTC. The whole variable domain, remainder taken from reference TRBV7-9 and TRBJ2-7, is DTGVSQNPRHKITKRGQNVTFRCDPISEHNRLYWYRQTLGQGPEFLTYFQNEAQLEKSRLLSDRFSAERPKGSFSTLEIQRTEQGDSAMYLCASSLELDEQYFGPGTRLTVT.

This clone was seen just once. The chain is built from TRBV7-2 and TRBJ1-2; D unresolved. Germline assignment: CDR1 SGHTA and CDR2 FQGNSA. Trimming pared 5 bases from V and 4 bases from J, leaving 17 bases between. The CDR3 totals 15 residues. As DNA, the CDR3 is TGTGCCAGCAGCCGCGACGGGTTAGGGAGCTATGGCTACACCTTC. Protein product: CASSRDGLGSYGYTF.

This clone was counted only a few times. V and J are TRBV4-1 and TRBJ2-1, with 12 bases lining up with TRBD2. The CDR3 is 16 residues long. V was clipped by 6 bases and J by 5 bases; unmatched bases: 8. Germline lookup yields CDR1 MGHRA and CDR2 YSYEKL. The CDR3 loop is CASSHLAGGPNNEQFF. The DNA for the CDR3 is TGCGCCAGCAGTCACCTAGCGGGGGGGCCAAACAATGAGCAGTTCTTC.

V gene TRBV19 combines with J gene TRBJ2-7, with D maybe TRBD1 (8 bases). There are 17 residues in the CDR3. Germline CDR1 is LNHDA and CDR2 is SQIVND (reference sequence). Trimming took off 5 bases at V and 3 bases at J, with 23 bases between the two ends. The CDR3 DNA reads TGTGCCAGTAGTCCCCGGGAGGACAGGGAAGTGGGCTACGAGCAGTACGTC. This codes for CASSPREDREVGYEQYV.

The V gene is TRBV2, the J gene TRBJ1-5; D call uncertain. Germline CDR1 and CDR2: SNHLY and FYNNEI. The ends were cut back, 1 base at V and 2 bases at J, with 6 bases in the middle. The CDR3 is 14 amino acids. This CDR3 is CASSEGSGNQPQHF. Here the CDR3 DNA reads TGTGCCAGCAGTGAAGGGTCAGGCAATCAGCCCCAGCATTTT.

The chain combines TRBV4-1 with TRBJ1-2; a possible D gene is TRBD1 (6 bases). The V end was cut by 0 bases, the J end by 5 bases, with 10 bases between. CDR1 MGHRA and CDR2 YSYEKL come from the germline V gene. CDR3 length: 14 amino acids. Here the CDR3 DNA reads TGCGCCAGCAGCCAAGATCCAGGGGAGTATGGCTACACCTTC. Residues: CASSQDPGEYGYTF.

The CDR3, as DNA: TGCGCCAGCAGCCTCACAGGGGATAGCAATCAGCCCCAGCATTTT. Its protein product is CASSLTGDSNQPQHF. V usage is TRBV4-3 and J usage is TRBJ1-5, with 7 bases that match TRBD1. CDR1 is LGHNA and CDR2 is YSLEER in the germline V gene. The CDR3 has 15 amino acids. After removal of 4 bases from V and 0 bases from J, the junction contained 3 bases not matched to a gene.

The chain combines TRBV19 with TRBJ1-2, with D tentatively TRBD1 (6 bases). Germline assignment: CDR1 LNHDA and CDR2 SQIVND (reference sequence). This CDR3 is built from 15 residues. V gave up 4 bases and J gave up 4 bases, with 16 bases separating them. The CDR3 reads CASSNPTGPRYGYTF. DNA of the CDR3: TGTGCCAGTAGTAATCCCACAGGGCCGCGCTATGGCTACACCTTC.

This sequence joins TRBV20-1 and TRBJ1-1; possibly TRBD1 for D (5 bases). Germline CDR1 reads DFQATT; CDR2 reads SNEGSKA (reference sequence). V lost 3 bases and J lost 8, with 10 bases in between. This CDR3 is built from 11 residues. CDR3 loop: CSASAGLEAFF. The CDR3 bases are TGCAGTGCTAGTGCAGGGCTAGAAGCTTTCTTT.

This clone has a handful of counts. V usage is TRBV7-2 and J usage is TRBJ1-1; D is ambiguous. Germline-derived CDR1 and CDR2 are SGHTA and FQGNSA. This CDR3 is 11 amino acids long. Trimming pared 1 base from V and 8 bases from J, leaving 5 bases between. In DNA form, the CDR3 reads TGTGCCAGCAGCTTAGTCCGGGAAGCTTTCTTT. Its protein is CASSLVREAFF.

The gene calls are TRBV6-2 or TRBV6-3 and TRBJ2-5, with 10 bases identical to TRBD2. The CDR3 runs 19 residues. The V gene end was trimmed by 0 bases and the J gene end by 2 bases; junction bases not matched to a gene: 12. Germline CDR1 MNHEY, CDR2 SVGEGT. The DNA for the CDR3 is TGTGCCAGCAGTTACTCGAGTTTTAGCGGGGGGCGAGATCAAGAGACCCAGTACTTC. Residues: CASSYSSFSGGRDQETQYF.

This rearrangement joins TRBV30 to TRBJ1-1, with a tentative D call TRBD1 (5 bases). Trimming shortened V by 1 base and J by 5 bases, and 8 bases separated the two germline ends. In germline, CDR1 is GTSNPN, CDR2 SVGIG (reference sequence). The CDR3 extends over 12 amino acids. The CDR3 sequence: CAWSGGRTEAFF. The CDR3, as DNA: TGTGCCTGGAGTGGGGGGAGGACTGAAGCTTTCTTT.

The gene calls are TRBV28 and TRBJ1-6, with no clear D. The length of the CDR3 is 11 residues. Looked up from germline, CDR1 is MDHEN and CDR2 is SYDVKM. V gave up 5 bases and J gave up 6 bases, with 2 bases separating them. The CDR3 coding sequence is TGTGCCAGCAGTCTTAATTCACCCCTCCACTTT. As protein: CASSLNSPLHF.

V gene TRBV7-2 combines with J gene TRBJ1-3, with D perhaps TRBD1 (5 bases). This CDR3 has 15 amino acids. Germline lookup yields CDR1 SGHTA and CDR2 FQGNSA. V lost 5 bases and J 8 bases, leaving 19 bases between the germline ends. The CDR3 sequence: CASSPSGNTGDTIYF. The CDR3 DNA reads as TGTGCCAGCAGCCCGTCCGGTAATACGGGGGACACCATATATTTT.

J is TRBJ2-7 and V is TRBV6-6; no firm D call. Per germline, CDR1 MNHNY and CDR2 SVGAGI (reference sequence). CDR3 size: 14 residues. Trimming stripped 6 bases from V and 0 bases from J, with 12 bases between. The CDR3 sequence is CASSSTSPSYEQYF. In DNA form, the CDR3 reads TGTGCCAGCAGCTCCACTTCCCCCTCCTACGAGCAGTACTTC.

V and J are TRBV11-2 and TRBJ1-4, with D possibly TRBD1 on 5 matching bases. The CDR3 loop spans 15 amino acids. The germline gives CDR1 SGHAT, CDR2 FQNNGV. The V end was cut by 1 base, the J end by 5 bases, with 11 bases between. CDR3 bases: TGTGCCAGCAGCTTAGGCAACAGGTGGAATGAAAAACTGTTTTTT. Translated, it gives CASSLGNRWNEKLFF.

DNA for the CDR3: TGCGCCAGCAGCTACAGCGGGGGGGGAACAACTGAAGCTTTCTTT. It encodes CASSYSGGGTTEAFF. The chain joins TRBV4-1 to TRBJ1-1; D might be TRBD1 (5 bases). V gave up 5 bases and J gave up 5 bases, with 18 bases separating them. CDR3 size: 15 residues. The V gene's germline CDR1 is MGHRA and CDR2 YSYEKL.

The chain employs TRBV2 and TRBJ1-6; D is undetermined. The V gene lost 6 bases and the J gene lost 9 bases, with 9 bases spanning the gap. Germline CDR1 and CDR2: SNHLY and FYNNEI. The CDR3 is 12 amino acids. CDR3 loop: CASRTGSSPLHF. The CDR3 nucleotides read TGTGCCAGCAGAACCGGGAGTTCACCCCTCCACTTT.

The rearrangement links TRBV5-6 to TRBJ1-2; TRBD1 agrees at 7 bases. V shed 4 bases and J 4 bases; nucleotides not matched to a gene: 10. CDR1 and CDR2 (germline): SGHDT, YYEEEE. The CDR3 extends over 15 amino acids. The CDR3 coding sequence is TGTGCCAGCAGCACTGACAGGGCCAAGTTCTATGGCTACACCTTC. Amino acids: CASSTDRAKFYGYTF.

This chain joins TRBV7-9 and TRBJ1-3, with TRBD1 identical over 10 bases. V gave up 4 bases and J gave up 3 bases; unmatched junction bases: 12. Per germline, CDR1 SEHNR and CDR2 FQNEAQ (reference sequence). CDR3 size: 18 residues. CDR3 amino acids: CASSSGTGVTGGGNTIYF. CDR3 sequence (DNA): TGTGCCAGCAGCTCCGGGACAGGGGTAACCGGGGGTGGAAACACCATATATTTT.

The V gene is TRBV12-3 or TRBV12-4, the J gene TRBJ1-2, with D perhaps matching TRBD1 (5 bases). Deletions cut 6 bases from V and 3 bases from J, with 11 bases between. The CDR3 runs 13 residues. The CDR3 here is CASSPTGDYGYTF. Here the CDR3 DNA reads TGTGCCAGCAGCCCAACAGGAGACTATGGCTACACCTTC.

CDR3 region: CASSEASGGSYEQYF. The CDR3 DNA follows: TGTGCCAGCAGTGAAGCTAGCGGGGGGTCGTACGAGCAGTACTTC. This chain uses TRBV6-4 with TRBJ2-7; 11 bases line up with TRBD2. CDR1 and CDR2 (germline): MRHNA, SNTAGT. V lost 3 bases to trimming and J lost 4 bases; unmatched junction nucleotides: 5. CDR3 length: 15 amino acids.

The chain is built from TRBV2 and TRBJ2-1; D gene ambiguous. This CDR3 is built from 8 residues. Looked up from germline, CDR1 is SNHLY and CDR2 is FYNNEI. CDR3 nucleotide sequence: TGTGTTCGGGATGAGCAGTTCTTC. Its protein is CVRDEQFF.

The chain joins TRBV30 to TRBJ1-5, with TRBD1 as a possible D gene (5 bases). This CDR3 comprises 14 residues. Trimming removed 2 bases from V and 7 bases from J, with 15 bases in between. The germline V gene has CDR1 GTSNPN and CDR2 SVGIG (reference sequence). CDR3 DNA: TGTGCCTGGAGTATCACAGGCGCAGGGCAGCCCCAGCATTTT. It specifies CAWSITGAGQPQHF.

The count of this clone is one. The chain uses TRBV23-1 and TRBJ2-1; 9 nucleotides match TRBD1. TRBV23-1 counts as an open reading frame of uncertain function. The junction had 12 bases not matched to a gene; V was cut back by 7 bases and J by 2 bases. This CDR3 has 17 residues. The CDR3, as DNA: TGCGCCAGCACCCCACCTCCGGGACAGGGCGCCTACAATGAGCAGTTCTTC. Translating it yields CASTPPPGQGAYNEQFF.

V and J are TRBV28 and TRBJ1-1, with D uncertain. The CDR3 is made up of 13 amino acids. Germline V CDR1 and CDR2: MDHEN, SYDVKM. Trimming removed 3 bases at V and 4 bases at J, with 9 bases between. As DNA, the CDR3 is TGTGCCAGCAGTTTTACGGTTCCCACTGAAGCTTTCTTT. Its translation is CASSFTVPTEAFF.

The chain employs TRBV6-5 and TRBJ2-7; D may be TRBD2 (5 bases). Trimming shortened V by 5 bases and J by 2 bases, and 16 bases separated the two germline ends. This CDR3 contains 15 residues. CDR1 is MNHEY, CDR2 SVGAGI, per germline. Here the CDR3 DNA reads TGTGCCAGCAGTCCCAGTCTTGGGAGCACCTACGAGCAGTACGTC. It specifies CASSPSLGSTYEQYV.